The 10 T cell receptor beta chains below come from one sample, sequenced in a study of blood T cell repertoires in COVID-19. Method: immunoSEQ multiplex PCR; TCRdb's copy keeps in-frame clones and lacks some. The data hold a few hundred thousand clones, with roughly 90% observed a single time. Sequencing used peripheral blood. Receptors were obtained from a woman aged 25 to 39 with COVID-19, enrolled during active disease.

The chain has TRBV28 and TRBJ2-3; 9 positions agree with TRBD1. V was clipped by 9 bases and J by 0 bases; unmatched bases: 25. The CDR3 has 21 residues. Looked up from germline, CDR1 is MDHEN and CDR2 is SYDVKM. The DNA for the CDR3 is TGTGCCAGTAAATCGTACCGGACAGGGGACGGAGTCGGAGCGAGCACAGATACGCAGTATTTT. Translation: CASKSYRTGDGVGASTDTQYF.

The rearrangement joins TRBV11-3 to TRBJ2-2, with TRBD2 as a possible D gene (5 bases). The CDR3 covers 16 residues. V lost 5 bases and J 3 bases, leaving 16 bases between the germline ends. The germline gives CDR1 SGHNT, CDR2 YENEEA. CDR3 sequence reads: CASSPPGGGYTGELFF. The CDR3 bases are TGTGCCAGCAGCCCTCCGGGCGGAGGATACACCGGGGAGCTGTTTTTT. Drawing the rest from reference TRBV11-3 and TRBJ2-2, the complete variable domain is EAGVVQSPRYKIIEKKQPVAFWCNPISGHNTLYWYLQNLGQGPELLIRYENEEAVDDSQLPKDRFSAERLKGVDSTLKIQPAELGDSAVYLCASSPPGGGYTGELFFGEGSRLTVL.

This chain uses TRBV9 with TRBJ1-2; 9 bases match TRBD1. The CDR3 length is 14 residues. Losses at the gene ends were 4 bases for V and 5 bases for J; bases not matched to a gene: 6. Germline CDR1 SGDLS, CDR2 YYNGEE. CDR3 in amino acids: CASSTGTGRYGYTF. CDR3 DNA sequence: TGTGCCAGCAGCACGGGGACAGGGCGGTATGGCTACACCTTC.

The chain recombines TRBV7-2 with TRBJ1-4; no reliable D call. Trimming left V 2 bases short and J 2 bases short, with 12 bases between. The CDR3 is 16 amino acids. Germline CDR1 SGHTA, CDR2 FQGNSA. The CDR3 reads CASSLRARGTNEKLFF. CDR3 nucleotides: TGTGCCAGCAGCTTAAGAGCCCGAGGGACTAATGAAAAACTGTTTTTT.

The genes are TRBV2 and TRBJ2-7, with 8 bases that match TRBD1. The length of the CDR3 is 13 residues. Germline assignment: CDR1 SNHLY and CDR2 FYNNEI. The V and J ends lost 10 bases and 3 bases, in that order; junction bases with no gene match: 8. The CDR3 DNA is TGTGCCACCTACGGACAGGGCGGCTACGAGCAGTACTTC. As protein: CATYGQGGYEQYF.

A single count supports this clone. CDR3 DNA sequence: TGTGCCTGGACCCGGGGGGACCATACGCAGTATTTT. Protein product: CAWTRGDHTQYF. This sequence joins TRBV30 and TRBJ2-3; 7 bases map to TRBD2. CDR1 GTSNPN and CDR2 SVGIG come from the germline V gene (reference sequence). The CDR3 covers 12 residues. V gave up 4 bases and J gave up 7 bases; unmatched junction bases: 5.

The chain employs TRBV27 and TRBJ2-3; TRBD2 is a possible D gene (5 bases). The V gene lost 0 bases and the J gene lost 2 bases, with 6 bases spanning the gap. CDR1 MNHEY and CDR2 SMNVEV come from the germline V gene (reference sequence). This CDR3 comprises 14 residues. Here the CDR3 reads CASSLSRDTDTQYF. CDR3 in DNA: TGTGCCAGCAGTTTATCGAGGGACACAGATACGCAGTATTTT.

The rearrangement uses TRBV30 and TRBJ1-2; TRBD1 aligns across 9 bases. This CDR3 spans 11 amino acids. Germline values: CDR1 GTSNPN, CDR2 SVGIG (reference sequence). J lost 7 bases, V lost 8 bases, and 5 bases had no gene match. Written as DNA, the CDR3 is TGTGCCACCGGGACAGGGCCTGGCTACACCTTC. Its translation: CATGTGPGYTF.

A few counts support this clone. The chain couples TRBV5-5 to TRBJ1-4, with a weak D call TRBD1 (5 bases). Trimming stripped 8 bases from V and 6 bases from J, with 17 bases between. The CDR3 loop spans 14 amino acids. Germline values: CDR1 SGHKS, CDR2 YYEKEE (reference sequence). The CDR3 loop is CASGRGRVYEKLFF. The CDR3 DNA reads as TGTGCCAGTGGTCGTGGCAGGGTGTATGAAAAACTGTTTTTT.

This chain links TRBV10-1 with TRBJ2-7; no reliable D call. V was cut by 2 bases and J by 7 bases, with 12 bases left in between. The CDR3 covers 13 residues. Germline lookup yields CDR1 WNHNN and CDR2 SYGVQD (reference sequence). In nucleotides, the CDR3 is TGCGCCAGCAGTGAGCACCCCATTACTGAGCAGTACTTC. The encoded protein is CASSEHPITEQYF.